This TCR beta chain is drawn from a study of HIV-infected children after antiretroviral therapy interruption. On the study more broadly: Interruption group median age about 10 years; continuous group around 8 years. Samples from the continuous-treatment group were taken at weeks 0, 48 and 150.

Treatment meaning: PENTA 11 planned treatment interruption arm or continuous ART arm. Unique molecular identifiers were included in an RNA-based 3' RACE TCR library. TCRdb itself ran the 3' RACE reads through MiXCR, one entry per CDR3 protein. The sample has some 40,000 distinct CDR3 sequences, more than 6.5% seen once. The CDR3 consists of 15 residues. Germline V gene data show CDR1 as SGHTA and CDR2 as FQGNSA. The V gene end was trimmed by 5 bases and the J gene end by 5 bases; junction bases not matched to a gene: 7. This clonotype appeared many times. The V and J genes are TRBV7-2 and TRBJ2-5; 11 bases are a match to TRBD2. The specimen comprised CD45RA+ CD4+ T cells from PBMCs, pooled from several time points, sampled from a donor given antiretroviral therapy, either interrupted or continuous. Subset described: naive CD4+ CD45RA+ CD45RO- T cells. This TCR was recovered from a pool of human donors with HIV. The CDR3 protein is CASSQGTSGGETQYF. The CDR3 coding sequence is TGTGCCAGCAGCCAGGGTACTAGCGGGGGTGAGACCCAGTACTTC.